The entry below describes one T cell receptor beta chain. This specimen comes from a study of hypomethylating agent response in myelodysplastic syndrome. Sequencing used immunoSEQ multiplex PCR; TCRdb keeps in-frame clones, though not all of them. Among approximately 9,300 clones listed, 83% were seen once. Sequences were derived from bone marrow, sampled before or after starting hypomethylating agent treatment for myelodysplastic syndrome (not recorded which). This clonotype originated in a human donor with myelodysplastic syndrome.

In nucleotides, the CDR3 is TGTGCCAGCAGCTTAGCCCAGACAGGGATGAACACTGAAGCTTTCTTT. This translates into CASSLAQTGMNTEAFF. J is TRBJ1-1 and V is TRBV7-2, with 7 bases identical to TRBD1. The CDR3 runs to 16 residues. V dropped 0 bases and J dropped 0; count of bases not matched to a gene: 4. CDR1 and CDR2 from the germline V gene are SGHTA and FQGNSA.